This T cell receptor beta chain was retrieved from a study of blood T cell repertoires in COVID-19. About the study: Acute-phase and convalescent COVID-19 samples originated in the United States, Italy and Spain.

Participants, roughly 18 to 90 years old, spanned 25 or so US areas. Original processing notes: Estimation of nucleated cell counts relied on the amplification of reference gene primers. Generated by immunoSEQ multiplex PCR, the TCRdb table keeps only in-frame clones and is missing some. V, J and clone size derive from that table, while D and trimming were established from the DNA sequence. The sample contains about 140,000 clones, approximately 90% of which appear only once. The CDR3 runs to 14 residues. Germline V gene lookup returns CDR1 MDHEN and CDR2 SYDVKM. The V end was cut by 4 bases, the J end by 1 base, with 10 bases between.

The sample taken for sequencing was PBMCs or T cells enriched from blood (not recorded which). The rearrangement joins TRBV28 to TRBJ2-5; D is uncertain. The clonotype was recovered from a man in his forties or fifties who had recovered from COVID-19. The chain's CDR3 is CASSYKRFQETQYF. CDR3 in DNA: TGTGCCAGCAGTTATAAGCGCTTCCAAGAGACCCAGTACTTC.